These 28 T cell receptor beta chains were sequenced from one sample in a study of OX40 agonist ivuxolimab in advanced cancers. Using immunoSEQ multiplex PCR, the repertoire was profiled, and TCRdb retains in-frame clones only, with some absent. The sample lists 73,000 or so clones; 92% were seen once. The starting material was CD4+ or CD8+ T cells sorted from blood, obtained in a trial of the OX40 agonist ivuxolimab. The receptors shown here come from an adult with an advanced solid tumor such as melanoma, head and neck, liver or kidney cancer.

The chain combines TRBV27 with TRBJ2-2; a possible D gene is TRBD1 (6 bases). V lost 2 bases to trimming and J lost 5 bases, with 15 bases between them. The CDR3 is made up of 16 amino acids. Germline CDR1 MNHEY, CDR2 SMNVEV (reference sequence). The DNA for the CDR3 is TGTGCCAGCAGTTTAAGGGGGAGAGGGGGTACCGGGGAGCTGTTTTTT. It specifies CASSLRGRGGTGELFF.

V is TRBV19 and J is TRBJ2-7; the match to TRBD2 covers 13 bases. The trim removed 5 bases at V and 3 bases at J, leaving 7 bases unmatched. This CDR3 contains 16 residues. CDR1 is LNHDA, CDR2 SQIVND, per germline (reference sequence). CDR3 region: CASSPRTSGGDYEQYF. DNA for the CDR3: TGTGCCAGTAGTCCGCGGACTAGCGGGGGTGACTACGAGCAGTACTTC.

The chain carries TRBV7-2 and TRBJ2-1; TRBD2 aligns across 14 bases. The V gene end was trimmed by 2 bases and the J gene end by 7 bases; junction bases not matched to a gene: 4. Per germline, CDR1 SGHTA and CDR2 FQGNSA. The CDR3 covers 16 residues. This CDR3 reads CASSLPGLAGVNEQFF. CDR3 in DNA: TGTGCCAGCAGCTTACCGGGACTAGCGGGAGTAAATGAGCAGTTCTTC.

For the CDR3, the DNA is TGTGCCAGCAGCGTAATAGACTATGGCTACACCTTC. Protein: CASSVIDYGYTF. The chain carries TRBV7-2 and TRBJ1-2; D is unclear. The CDR3 loop spans 12 amino acids. CDR1 SGHTA and CDR2 FQGNSA come from the germline V gene. The V end was cut by 5 bases, the J end by 3 bases, with 7 bases between.

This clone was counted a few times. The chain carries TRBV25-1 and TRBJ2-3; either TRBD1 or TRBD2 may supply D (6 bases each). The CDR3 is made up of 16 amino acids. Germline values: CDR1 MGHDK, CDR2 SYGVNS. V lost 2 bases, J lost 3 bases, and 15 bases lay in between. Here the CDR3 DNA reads TGTGCCAGCAGTGAACGGGGGCGCGGGGTAACAGATACGCAGTATTTT. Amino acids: CASSERGRGVTDTQYF.

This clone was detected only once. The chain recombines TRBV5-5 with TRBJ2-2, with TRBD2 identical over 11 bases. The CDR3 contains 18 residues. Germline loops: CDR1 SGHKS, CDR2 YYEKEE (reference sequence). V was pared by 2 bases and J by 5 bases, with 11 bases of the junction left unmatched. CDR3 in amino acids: CASSFLFGLAGGTGELFF. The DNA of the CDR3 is TGTGCCAGCAGCTTCTTATTCGGTCTAGCGGGAGGTACCGGGGAGCTGTTTTTT.

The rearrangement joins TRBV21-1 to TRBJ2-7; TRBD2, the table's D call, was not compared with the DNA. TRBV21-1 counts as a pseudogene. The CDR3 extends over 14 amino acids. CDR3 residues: CASSTRTRVLEQYF. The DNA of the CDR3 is TGTGCCAGCAGCACAAGGACTAGGGTCCTCGAGCAGTACTTC.

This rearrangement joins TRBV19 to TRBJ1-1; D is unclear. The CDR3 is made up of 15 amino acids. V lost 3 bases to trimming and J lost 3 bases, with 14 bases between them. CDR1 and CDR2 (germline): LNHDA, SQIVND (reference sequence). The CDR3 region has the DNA TGTGCCAGTAGTATTTCCGGGGTGGGGTACACTGAAGCTTTCTTT. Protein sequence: CASSISGVGYTEAFF.

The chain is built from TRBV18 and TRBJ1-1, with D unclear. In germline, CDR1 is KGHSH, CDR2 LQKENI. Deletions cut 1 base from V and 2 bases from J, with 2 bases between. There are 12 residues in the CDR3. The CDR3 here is CASSPQNTEAFF. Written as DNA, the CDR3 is TGTGCCAGCTCACCACAAAACACTGAAGCTTTCTTT.

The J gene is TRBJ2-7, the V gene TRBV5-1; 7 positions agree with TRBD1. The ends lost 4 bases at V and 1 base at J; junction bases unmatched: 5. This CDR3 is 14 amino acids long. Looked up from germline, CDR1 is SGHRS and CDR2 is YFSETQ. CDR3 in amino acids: CASSPGDRSYEQYF. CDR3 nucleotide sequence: TGCGCCAGCAGCCCCGGGGACAGATCCTACGAGCAGTACTTC.

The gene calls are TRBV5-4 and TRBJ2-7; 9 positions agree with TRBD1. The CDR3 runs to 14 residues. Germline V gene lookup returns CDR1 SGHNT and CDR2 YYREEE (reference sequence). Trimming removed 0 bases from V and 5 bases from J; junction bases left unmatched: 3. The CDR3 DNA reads TGTGCCAGCAGCTTGGGGGGACAGGGAAACGAGCAGTACTTC. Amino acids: CASSLGGQGNEQYF.

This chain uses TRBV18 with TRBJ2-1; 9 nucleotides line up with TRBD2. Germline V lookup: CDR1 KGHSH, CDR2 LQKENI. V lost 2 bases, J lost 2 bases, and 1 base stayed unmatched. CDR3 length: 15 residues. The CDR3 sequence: CASSPAGGPYNEQFF. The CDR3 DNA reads TGTGCCAGCTCACCAGCGGGAGGGCCCTACAATGAGCAGTTCTTC.

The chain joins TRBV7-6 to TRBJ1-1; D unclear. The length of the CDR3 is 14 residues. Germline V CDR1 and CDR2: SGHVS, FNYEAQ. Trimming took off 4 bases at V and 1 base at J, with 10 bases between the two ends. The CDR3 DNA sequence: TGTGCCAGCAGCTCTAGCGGCCCGAACACTGAAGCTTTCTTT. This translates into CASSSSGPNTEAFF.

CDR3 in DNA: TGTGCCAGTAGGACCGGGCAACGGTCTGGGGCCAACGTCCTGACTTTC. Translation gives CASRTGQRSGANVLTF. The chain has TRBV19 and TRBJ2-6, with D uncertain. Trimming left V 6 bases short and J 1 base short, with 13 bases between. The germline gives CDR1 LNHDA, CDR2 SQIVND (reference sequence). The CDR3 has 16 residues.

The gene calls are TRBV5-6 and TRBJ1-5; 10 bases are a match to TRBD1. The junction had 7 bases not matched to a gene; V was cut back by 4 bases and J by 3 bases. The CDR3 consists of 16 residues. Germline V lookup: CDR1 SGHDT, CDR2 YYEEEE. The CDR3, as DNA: TGTGCCAGCAGCGCCTGGACAGGGGGGAACAATCAGCCCCAGCATTTT. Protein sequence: CASSAWTGGNNQPQHF.

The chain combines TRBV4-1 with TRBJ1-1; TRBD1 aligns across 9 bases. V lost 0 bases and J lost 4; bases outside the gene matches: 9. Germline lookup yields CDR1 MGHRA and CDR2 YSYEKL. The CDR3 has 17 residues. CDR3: CASSQDIGMGQGTEAFF. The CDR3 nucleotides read TGCGCCAGCAGCCAAGATATCGGGATGGGACAGGGCACTGAAGCTTTCTTT.

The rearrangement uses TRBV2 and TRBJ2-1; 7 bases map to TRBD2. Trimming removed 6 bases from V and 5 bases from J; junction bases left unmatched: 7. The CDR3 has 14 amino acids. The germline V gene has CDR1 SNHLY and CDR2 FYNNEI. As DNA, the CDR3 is TGTGCCAGCAGGGGGTTCAGCGGGGACAATGAGCAGTTCTTC. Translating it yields CASRGFSGDNEQFF.

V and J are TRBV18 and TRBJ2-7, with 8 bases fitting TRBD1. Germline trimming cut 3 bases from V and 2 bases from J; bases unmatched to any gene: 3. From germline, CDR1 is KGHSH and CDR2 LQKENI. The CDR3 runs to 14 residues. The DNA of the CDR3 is TGTGCCAGCTCACCGAGACAGGGGACCTACGAGCAGTACTTC. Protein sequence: CASSPRQGTYEQYF.

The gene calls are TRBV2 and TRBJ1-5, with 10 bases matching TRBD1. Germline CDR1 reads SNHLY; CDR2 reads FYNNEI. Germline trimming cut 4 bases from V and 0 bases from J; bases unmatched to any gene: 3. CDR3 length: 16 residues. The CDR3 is CASSGTGGNSNQPQHF. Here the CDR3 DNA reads TGTGCCAGCAGTGGGACAGGGGGGAATAGCAATCAGCCCCAGCATTTT.

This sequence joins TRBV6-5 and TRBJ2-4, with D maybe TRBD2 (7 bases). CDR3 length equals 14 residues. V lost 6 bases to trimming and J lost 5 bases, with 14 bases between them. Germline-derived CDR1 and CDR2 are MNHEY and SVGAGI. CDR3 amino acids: CASRPGGSENIQYF. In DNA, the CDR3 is TGTGCCAGCAGACCGGGGGGCTCGGAAAACATTCAGTACTTC.

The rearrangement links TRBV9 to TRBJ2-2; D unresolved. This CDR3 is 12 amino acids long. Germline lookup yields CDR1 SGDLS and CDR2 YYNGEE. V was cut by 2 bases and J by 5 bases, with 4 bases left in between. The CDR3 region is CASSVYTGELFF. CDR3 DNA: TGTGCCAGCAGCGTCTATACCGGGGAGCTGTTTTTT.

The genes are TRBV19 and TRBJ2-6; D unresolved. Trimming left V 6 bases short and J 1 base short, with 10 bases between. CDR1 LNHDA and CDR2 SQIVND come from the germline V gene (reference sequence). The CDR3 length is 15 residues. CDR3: CASRKDTSGANVLTF. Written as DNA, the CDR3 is TGTGCCAGTAGAAAAGACACATCTGGGGCCAACGTCCTGACTTTC.

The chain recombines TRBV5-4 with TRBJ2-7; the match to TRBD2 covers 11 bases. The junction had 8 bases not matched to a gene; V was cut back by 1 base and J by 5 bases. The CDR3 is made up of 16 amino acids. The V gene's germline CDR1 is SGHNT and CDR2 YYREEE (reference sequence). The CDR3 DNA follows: TGTGCCAGCAGCTTGCTATTACTAGCGGGAGAGGACGAGCAGTACTTC. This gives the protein CASSLLLLAGEDEQYF.

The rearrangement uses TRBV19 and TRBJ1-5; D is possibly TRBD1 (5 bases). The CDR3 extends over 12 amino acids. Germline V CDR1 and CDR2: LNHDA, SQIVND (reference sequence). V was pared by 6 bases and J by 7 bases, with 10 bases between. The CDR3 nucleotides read TGTGCCAGTAGCCAGGGTGGGCAGCCCCAGCATTTT. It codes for CASSQGGQPQHF.

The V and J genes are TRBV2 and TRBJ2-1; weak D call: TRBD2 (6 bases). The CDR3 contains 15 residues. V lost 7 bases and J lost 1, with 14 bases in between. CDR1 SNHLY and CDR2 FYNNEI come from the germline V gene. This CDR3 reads CASKVGLASYNEQFF. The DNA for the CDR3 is TGTGCCAGCAAAGTCGGGCTAGCGTCCTACAATGAGCAGTTCTTC.

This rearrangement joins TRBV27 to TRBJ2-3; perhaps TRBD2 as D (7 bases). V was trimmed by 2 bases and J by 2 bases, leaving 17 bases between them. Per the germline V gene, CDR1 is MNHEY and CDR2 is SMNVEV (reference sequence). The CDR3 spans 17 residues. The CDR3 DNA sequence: TGTGCCAGCAGTTTACAAATACAGGGAGGGTCCACAGATACGCAGTATTTT. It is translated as CASSLQIQGGSTDTQYF.

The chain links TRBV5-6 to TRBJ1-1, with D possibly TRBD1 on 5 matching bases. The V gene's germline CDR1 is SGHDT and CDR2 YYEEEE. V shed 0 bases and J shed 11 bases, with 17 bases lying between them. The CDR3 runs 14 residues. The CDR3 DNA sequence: TGTGCCAGCAGCTTGGGTGGGACCCTATGGGGGGCTTTCTTT. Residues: CASSLGGTLWGAFF.

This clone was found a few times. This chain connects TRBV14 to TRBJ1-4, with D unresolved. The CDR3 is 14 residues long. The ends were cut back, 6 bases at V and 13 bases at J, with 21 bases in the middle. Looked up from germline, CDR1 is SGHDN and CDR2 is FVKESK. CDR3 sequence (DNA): TGTGCCAGCAGTGGCAGGACGGGCGCTAAGGGACTGTTTTTT. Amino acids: CASSGRTGAKGLFF. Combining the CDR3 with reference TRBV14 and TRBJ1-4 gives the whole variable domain EAGVTQFPSHSVIEKGQTVTLRCDPISGHDNLYWYRRVMGKEIKFLLHFVKESKQDESGMPNNRFLAERTGGTYSTLKVQPAELEDSGVYFCASSGRTGAKGLFFGSGTQLSVL.